This passage covers 14 T cell receptor beta chains from one sample sequenced in a study of low-dose radiotherapy and immunotherapy resistance in tumors. As for time point: before trial treatment. TRAV- and TRBV-specific primers primed first-strand cDNA, covering alpha and beta chains. With a V-primer adapter and a constant-region primer, TCRs were amplified for roughly 21 PCR cycles. TCRdb re-called the reads with MiXCR, one entry per CDR3 protein. The sample carries nearly 95,000 distinct CDR3 sequences, roughly 9% recorded once. The specimen comprised PBMCs, sampled before treatment. Receptors originate from a male donor with prostate cancer.

At least ten counts were recorded for this clonotype. The chain joins TRBV20-1 to TRBJ1-2; D not resolved. Germline CDR1 reads DFQATT; CDR2 reads SNEGSKA (reference sequence). The CDR3 contains 11 residues. The CDR3 protein is CRSDALWGYTF. The CDR3 region has the DNA TGCAGATCGGACGCGCTCTGGGGCTACACCTTC.

This clonotype was found many times. The chain carries TRBV12-3 or TRBV12-4 and TRBJ2-4; 9 nucleotides agree with TRBD1. With V trimmed by 3 bases and J by 8 bases, 5 bases remained unmatched. The CDR3 has 14 residues. CDR3: CASSFTGGADIQYF. Written as DNA, the CDR3 is TGTGCCAGCAGTTTTACAGGGGGCGCGGACATTCAGTACTTC.

This clonotype was recorded at least ten times. The J gene is TRBJ2-7, the V gene TRBV11-2, with a tentative D call TRBD1 (6 bases). The CDR3 is made up of 15 amino acids. CDR1 and CDR2 (germline): SGHAT, FQNNGV. Trimming pared 2 bases from V and 0 bases from J, leaving 11 bases between. CDR3 DNA: TGTGCCAGCAGCTTAACAGGGATGAGCTCCTACGAGCAGTACTTC. It translates to CASSLTGMSSYEQYF. Variable domain in full (rest from reference TRBV11-2 and TRBJ2-7): EAGVAQSPRYKIIEKRQSVAFWCNPISGHATLYWYQQILGQGPKLLIQFQNNGVVDDSQLPKDRFSAERLKGVDSTLKIQPAKLEDSAVYLCASSLTGMSSYEQYFGPGTRLTVT.

This clonotype was counted only a few times. J is TRBJ2-2 and V is TRBV27; D not resolved. Germline values: CDR1 MNHEY, CDR2 SMNVEV (reference sequence). The CDR3 loop spans 15 amino acids. V shed 2 bases and J shed 1 base, with 8 bases lying between them. The CDR3 sequence: CASSLGPMNTGELFF. As DNA, the CDR3 is TGTGCCAGCAGTTTAGGACCTATGAACACCGGGGAGCTGTTTTTT.

This clonotype was observed many times. This sequence joins TRBV4-1 and TRBJ2-5, with 9 bases lining up with TRBD1. This CDR3 has 15 residues. Germline V gene sequence: CDR1 MGHRA, CDR2 YSYEKL. J lost 2 bases, V lost 3 bases, and 4 bases had no gene match. CDR3 sequence: CASSQAGTGQETQYF. The DNA for the CDR3 is TGCGCCAGCAGCCAGGCCGGGACAGGGCAAGAGACCCAGTACTTC.

The table lists this clonotype with many counts. The chain uses TRBV21-1 and TRBJ2-3. TRBV21-1 is annotated as a pseudogene. There are 17 residues in the CDR3. In nucleotides, the CDR3 is TGTGCCAGCAGCAAAGCGCTGATGAAGGGTCGCACAGATACGCAGTATTTT. This gives the protein CASSKALMKGRTDTQYF.

At least ten counts were recorded for this clonotype. The V call is TRBV29-1, the J call TRBJ2-7, with TRBD2 matching 15 bases. This CDR3 has 18 amino acids. The germline CDR1 and CDR2 sequences are SQVTM and ANQGSEA. Germline trimming cut 4 bases from V and 6 bases from J; bases unmatched to any gene: 16. CDR3 coding DNA: TGCAGCGTTGGGACCGGGACTAGCGGGAGGCCTATCCTATCCGAGCAGTACTTC. Its protein is CSVGTGTSGRPILSEQYF.

This clonotype has just a few counts. The V call is TRBV24-1, the J call TRBJ2-5; 10 bases line up with TRBD1. With V trimmed by 6 bases and J by 3 bases, 3 bases remained unmatched. This CDR3 spans 14 amino acids. Germline V gene lookup returns CDR1 KGHDR and CDR2 SFDVKD. The CDR3 region is CATSRGTGEETQYF. CDR3 sequence (DNA): TGTGCCACCAGTCGCGGGACAGGGGAAGAGACCCAGTACTTC.

Many counts were recorded for this clonotype. The V call is TRBV28, the J call TRBJ2-7, with D possibly TRBD1 on 5 matching bases. Trimming pared 3 bases from V and 5 bases from J, leaving 14 bases between. Germline V gives CDR1 MDHEN, CDR2 SYDVKM. There are 14 residues in the CDR3. CDR3 sequence reads: CASSLGQGRNEQYF. Written as DNA, the CDR3 is TGTGCCAGCAGTTTGGGGCAGGGTCGAAACGAGCAGTACTTC. The full variable domain, completed using reference TRBV28 and TRBJ2-7, is DVKVTQSSRYLVKRTGEKVFLECVQDMDHENMFWYRQDPGLGLRLIYFSYDVKMKEKGDIPEGYSVSREKKERFSLILESASTNQTSMYLCASSLGQGRNEQYFGPGTRLTVT.

In this sample, this clonotype turned up many times. The junction does not match germline at one end; this may be a read error. This chain connects TRBV5-1 to TRBJ2-7, with 9 bases aligning to TRBD1. The germline CDR1 and CDR2 sequences are SGHRS and YFSETQ. The CDR3 is 14 residues long. The CDR3 region is CASSWGQGPYEQYF. CDR3 DNA: TGTGCCAGCAGCTGGGGACAGGGCCCCTACGAGCAGTACTTC.

This clonotype occurred many times. The genes are TRBV9 and TRBJ2-3; 11 positions match TRBD2. The germline gives CDR1 SGDLS, CDR2 YYNGEE. The junction had 1 base not matched to a gene; V was cut back by 0 bases and J by 4 bases. The CDR3 consists of 15 residues. CDR3 in DNA: TGTGCCAGCAGCGTAGGGACTAGCGGGCCAGATACGCAGTATTTT. Translating gives CASSVGTSGPDTQYF.

This clonotype was observed many times. This rearrangement joins TRBV7-2 to TRBJ1-3; weak D call: TRBD1 (5 bases). The CDR3 loop spans 16 amino acids. The germline V gene encodes CDR1 SGHTA and CDR2 FQGNSA. V shed 1 base and J shed 0 bases, with 10 bases lying between them. The chain's CDR3 is CASSLGTGSSGNTIYF. The CDR3 nucleotides read TGTGCCAGCAGCTTAGGAACAGGCAGCTCTGGAAACACCATATATTTT.

The sample holds many counts of this clonotype. The chain has TRBV28 and TRBJ1-4, with a tentative D call TRBD1 (6 bases). The V end was cut by 5 bases, the J end by 3 bases, with 13 bases between. The CDR3 is 15 residues long. Looked up from germline, CDR1 is MDHEN and CDR2 is SYDVKM. In DNA, the CDR3 is TGTGCCAGCAGTAATACAGGGTCGGCTAATGAAAAACTGTTTTTT. Amino acids: CASSNTGSANEKLFF.

This clonotype was counted many times. This sequence joins TRBV3-1 and TRBJ1-5; tentatively, D is TRBD1 (6 bases). Trimming took off 1 base at V and 6 bases at J, with 13 bases between the two ends. The germline gives CDR1 LGHDT, CDR2 YNNKEL (reference sequence). The CDR3 is made up of 15 amino acids. CDR3 in DNA: TGTGCCAGCAGCCAAGGGACAGTGGTCGTTCAGCCCCAGCATTTT. It specifies CASSQGTVVVQPQHF.